The next 10 T cell receptor beta chains were all read from a single sample in a study of blood T cell repertoires in COVID-19 (TCRdb year 2020). The library was obtained by the immunoSEQ multiplex PCR assay. TCRdb took over this immuneACCESS table, retaining in-frame rearrangements with V and J assigned. Such tables are incomplete; in checked studies, under half of the missing clones stem from an unresolved V gene, and the remainder is unexplained. In this sample the table shows over 60,000 clones, over 75% of which occur a single time. The ten biggest clones cover almost 10% of the sample. The specimen sequenced was peripheral blood. Receptors were obtained from a human donor in a cohort sampled during active COVID-19.

V usage is TRBV5-4 and J usage is TRBJ2-5, with a weak D call TRBD2 (5 bases). The germline V and J ends were trimmed by 6 bases and 4 bases, with 19 bases remaining between them. The CDR3 contains 15 residues. From germline, CDR1 is SGHNT and CDR2 YYREEE (reference sequence). The CDR3 loop reads CASTRGVGEGETQYF. CDR3 bases: TGTGCCAGCACTCGGGGAGTGGGAGAAGGAGAGACCCAGTACTTC. The full variable domain, completed using reference TRBV5-4 and TRBJ2-5, is ETGVTQSPTHLIKTRGQQVTLRCSSQSGHNTVSWYQQALGQGPQFIFQYYREEENGRGNFPPRFSGLQFPNYSSELNVNALELDDSALYLCASTRGVGEGETQYFGPGTRLLVL.

The rearrangement uses TRBV9 and TRBJ2-4, with TRBD2 matching 10 bases. The J segment lost 0 bases and the V segment lost 3 bases, leaving 6 bases of the junction unmatched. This CDR3 is 17 amino acids long. Germline values: CDR1 SGDLS, CDR2 YYNGEE. DNA of the CDR3: TGTGCCAGCAGCGCGACTAGCGGGCACCAAGCCAAAAACATTCAGTACTTC. Amino acids: CASSATSGHQAKNIQYF.

This clone occurred a few times. This rearrangement joins TRBV7-9 to TRBJ2-7, with D maybe TRBD2 (5 bases). From germline, CDR1 is SEHNR and CDR2 FQNEAQ (reference sequence). V was trimmed by 4 bases and J by 2 bases, leaving 6 bases between them. The CDR3 extends over 12 amino acids. The CDR3 DNA follows: TGTGCCAGCAGCTGGGAGACCTACGAGCAGTACTTC. Amino acids: CASSWETYEQYF.

The chain links TRBV11-2 to TRBJ2-3; the match to TRBD2 covers 9 bases. Germline V gene sequence: CDR1 SGHAT, CDR2 FQNNGV. V lost 3 bases to trimming and J lost 6 bases; unmatched junction nucleotides: 13. The CDR3 totals 17 residues. CDR3 in DNA: TGTGCCAGCAGCTTGGGAAATGCGGGAGGGCCAGGCGATACGCAGTATTTT. Encoded protein: CASSLGNAGGPGDTQYF.

This chain links TRBV19 with TRBJ1-1, with TRBD1 identical over 10 bases. The CDR3 extends over 15 amino acids. Germline V gene lookup returns CDR1 LNHDA and CDR2 SQIVND (reference sequence). Trimming took 5 bases from V and 5 from J; bases not matched to a gene: 8. CDR3 amino acids: CASSATGTGATEAFF. The CDR3 DNA sequence: TGTGCCAGTAGTGCAACCGGGACAGGGGCTACTGAAGCTTTCTTT.

The CDR3 is CATSELAGAGEQYF. DNA of the CDR3: TGTGCCACCTCCGAGCTAGCGGGAGCAGGCGAGCAGTACTTC. The rearrangement uses TRBV19 and TRBJ2-7; 10 bases agree with TRBD2. The CDR3 sequence is 14 residues long. The V gene end was trimmed by 10 bases and the J gene end by 6 bases; junction bases not matched to a gene: 12. CDR1 and CDR2 from the germline V gene are LNHDA and SQIVND (reference sequence).

This chain joins TRBV5-1 and TRBJ1-2; no firm D call. The CDR3 runs to 14 residues. From germline, CDR1 is SGHRS and CDR2 YFSETQ. V was shortened by 4 bases and J by 4 bases, with 14 bases between the two germline ends. CDR3 bases: TGCGCCAGCAGCACTCCCGACGGACTCTATGGCTACACCTTC. Translated: CASSTPDGLYGYTF.

The chain joins TRBV12-3 or TRBV12-4 to TRBJ2-7; D is uncertain. V was shortened by 6 bases and J by 3 bases, with 12 bases between the two germline ends. There are 13 residues in the CDR3. CDR3 region: CASRQSPYYEQYF. The CDR3 DNA is TGTGCCAGCAGGCAATCTCCCTACTACGAGCAGTACTTC.

This sequence joins TRBV5-8 and TRBJ2-2, with 11 bases aligning to TRBD1. CDR1 is SGHTS and CDR2 is YDEGEE in the germline V gene. V shed 3 bases and J 6 bases; nucleotides not matched to a gene: 7. This CDR3 has 16 amino acids. CDR3 protein: CASSSVGQGAPGELFF. The CDR3 DNA is TGTGCCAGCAGCTCAGTCGGACAGGGGGCGCCCGGGGAGCTGTTTTTT.

The sample holds a few counts of this clone. The chain combines TRBV27 with TRBJ2-3; D might be TRBD2 (5 bases). The CDR3 length is 15 residues. The germline V gene has CDR1 MNHEY and CDR2 SMNVEV (reference sequence). V was clipped by 6 bases and J by 1 base, with 14 bases between them. CDR3 in amino acids: CASSVTTEGTDTQYF. CDR3 in DNA: TGTGCCAGCAGCGTGACTACCGAGGGCACAGATACGCAGTATTTT.